What follows are 9 T cell receptor beta chains derived from one specimen sequenced in a study of blood T cell repertoires in COVID-19. TCRdb keeps only in-frame clones here, not all; method: immunoSEQ multiplex PCR. The repertoire holds 90,000 to 130,000 clones, with 82% as singletons. The sequenced sample was peripheral blood. These receptors were collected from a woman aged 60-75 years with acute or convalescent COVID-19.

This chain connects TRBV19 to TRBJ1-2; TRBD1 is a possible D gene (6 bases). The CDR3 has 16 amino acids. From germline, CDR1 is LNHDA and CDR2 SQIVND (reference sequence). Trimming took 5 bases from V and 1 from J, leaving 17 bases between them. The CDR3 DNA reads as TGTGCCAGTAGTTATCAGCCAGGGGATTATAACTATGGCTACACCTTC. Amino acid sequence: CASSYQPGDYNYGYTF.

This sequence joins TRBV27 and TRBJ2-7; D is perhaps TRBD2 (6 bases). V lost 4 bases and J 1 base, leaving 20 bases between the germline ends. The CDR3 has 17 amino acids. CDR1 is MNHEY and CDR2 is SMNVEV in the germline V gene (reference sequence). Written as DNA, the CDR3 is TGTGCCAGCAGTTCCCTTTTTATAGCGGACAAATCCTACGAGCAGTACTTC. Amino acid sequence: CASSSLFIADKSYEQYF.

This rearrangement joins TRBV15 to TRBJ2-7; 7 bases agree with TRBD2. V trimming: 1 base; J trimming: 4 bases; junction bases outside the gene matches: 4. Germline V gene data show CDR1 as LNHNV and CDR2 as YYDKDF (reference sequence). The CDR3 runs to 14 residues. CDR3 loop: CATSRGNSGYEQYF. The DNA of the CDR3 is TGTGCCACCAGCAGAGGGAATAGCGGGTACGAGCAGTACTTC.

This clone was counted once. This chain joins TRBV5-1 and TRBJ1-1; D is undetermined. The length of the CDR3 is 15 residues. With 1 base removed from V and 0 bases from J, the gap between germline ends came to 10 bases. Germline values: CDR1 SGHRS, CDR2 YFSETQ. The CDR3 region has the DNA TGCGCCAGCAGCTTGCCCGCGGTGGTGAACACTGAAGCTTTCTTT. Its protein is CASSLPAVVNTEAFF.

This sequence joins TRBV7-2 and TRBJ2-7, with D tentatively TRBD2 (5 bases). The CDR3 runs 14 residues. From germline, CDR1 is SGHTA and CDR2 FQGNSA. Trimming left V 1 base short and J 4 bases short, with 11 bases between. The CDR3: CASSLDGGQYEQYF. In DNA form, the CDR3 reads TGTGCCAGCAGCTTAGATGGCGGGCAATACGAGCAGTACTTC.

The rearrangement joins TRBV2 to TRBJ2-7; 9 nucleotides line up with TRBD1. V lost 4 bases, J lost 3 bases, and 10 bases stayed unmatched. Germline assignment: CDR1 SNHLY and CDR2 FYNNEI. The CDR3 length is 16 residues. CDR3 nucleotide sequence: TGTGCCAGCAGTGGGTCCGGGACAGGGATGGTCTACGAGCAGTACTTC. It translates to CASSGSGTGMVYEQYF.

This rearrangement joins TRBV4-3 to TRBJ1-1, with TRBD1 as a possible D gene (5 bases). Germline lookup yields CDR1 LGHNA and CDR2 YSLEER. V lost 1 base and J 5 bases, leaving 14 bases between the germline ends. This CDR3 comprises 15 residues. The CDR3 DNA sequence: TGCGCCAGCAGCCAAGCCCGGGGCGGGGTGACTGAAGCTTTCTTT. Its protein is CASSQARGGVTEAFF.

This chain connects TRBV9 to TRBJ1-6, with D possibly matching TRBD1 (5 bases). V lost 0 bases and J lost 5, with 6 bases in between. This CDR3 contains 14 residues. The V gene's germline CDR1 is SGDLS and CDR2 YYNGEE. The CDR3 protein is CASSVEGNNSPLHF. For the CDR3, the DNA is TGTGCCAGCAGCGTAGAGGGGAATAATTCACCCCTCCACTTT.

This clone was observed a few times. The J gene is TRBJ2-7, the V gene TRBV13; tentatively, D is TRBD2 (7 bases). The germline CDR1 and CDR2 sequences are PRHDT and FYEKMQ (reference sequence). CDR3 length equals 16 residues. Trimming stripped 7 bases from V and 1 base from J, with 20 bases between. CDR3 protein: CASTASWGRGSYEQYF. CDR3 nucleotide sequence: TGTGCCAGCACAGCTTCTTGGGGGCGGGGGTCCTACGAGCAGTACTTC.